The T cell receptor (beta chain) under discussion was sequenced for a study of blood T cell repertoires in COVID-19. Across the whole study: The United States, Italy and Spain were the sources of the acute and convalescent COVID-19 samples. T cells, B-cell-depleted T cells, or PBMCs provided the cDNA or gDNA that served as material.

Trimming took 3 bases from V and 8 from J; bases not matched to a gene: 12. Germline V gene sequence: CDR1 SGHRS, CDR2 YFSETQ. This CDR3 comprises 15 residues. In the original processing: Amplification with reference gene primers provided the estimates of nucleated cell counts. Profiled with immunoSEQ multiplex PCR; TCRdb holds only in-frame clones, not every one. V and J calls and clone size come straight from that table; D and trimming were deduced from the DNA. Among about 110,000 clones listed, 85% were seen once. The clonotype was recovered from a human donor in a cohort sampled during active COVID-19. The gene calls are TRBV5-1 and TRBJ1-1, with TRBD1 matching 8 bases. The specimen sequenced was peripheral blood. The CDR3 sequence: CASSWVGQEGHEAFF. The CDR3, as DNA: TGCGCCAGCAGCTGGGTGGGACAGGAGGGGCACGAAGCTTTCTTT.